Below, 18 T cell receptor beta chains from the same sample are listed, as sequenced in a study of blood T cell repertoires in COVID-19. Some clones are missing from TCRdb's copy, which holds only in-frame ones; the method was immunoSEQ multiplex PCR. The sample contains approximately 350,000 clones, about 90% of which appear only once. Sequencing was done on a sample of peripheral blood. The receptors originated from a man aged 40-49 years with acute or convalescent COVID-19.

This clone was picked up a small number of times. The chain uses TRBV2 and TRBJ1-5, with a possible D match to TRBD1 (5 bases). Germline V gene lookup returns CDR1 SNHLY and CDR2 FYNNEI. Trimming removed 3 bases from V and 0 bases from J, with 12 bases in between. The CDR3 runs to 16 residues. The CDR3, as DNA: TGTGCCAGCAGTGAGCGGAGGGGTCATAGCAATCAGCCCCAGCATTTT. It encodes CASSERRGHSNQPQHF.

V and J are TRBV28 and TRBJ2-5; D possibly corresponds to TRBD2 (6 bases). The CDR3 consists of 15 residues. Trimming cost V 7 bases and J 5 bases, with 20 bases left between them. Germline V gene data show CDR1 as MDHEN and CDR2 as SYDVKM. The CDR3 spells CASNLGGRGSETQYF. CDR3 bases: TGTGCCAGCAATTTGGGGGGTAGAGGTTCGGAGACCCAGTACTTC.

Comment on this clone: The same CDR3 also results from other DNA sequences found in this sample. The chain is built from TRBV3-1 (or the pseudogene TRBV3-2) and TRBJ2-1; D is perhaps TRBD2 (5 bases). Trimming removed 0 bases at V and 1 base at J, with 7 bases between. The CDR3 is 15 residues long. Germline V gene sequence: CDR1 LGHDT, CDR2 YNNKEL (reference sequence). Written as DNA, the CDR3 is TGTGCCAGCAGCCAAGATTCGGGATCCTACAATGAGCAGTTCTTC. This translates into CASSQDSGSYNEQFF.

The rearrangement links TRBV7-8 to TRBJ2-1; a possible D gene is TRBD1 (6 bases). There are 17 residues in the CDR3. Germline V CDR1 and CDR2: SGHVS, FQNEAQ. The CDR3 DNA reads as TGTGCGAAACTATCCTGGGGGCCCAGGGATTTTCGGAATGAGCAGTTCTTC. Its translation: CAKLSWGPRDFRNEQFF.

The rearrangement links TRBV24-1 to TRBJ2-7; D unresolved. This CDR3 is built from 13 residues. The ends were cut back, 0 bases at V and 3 bases at J, with 5 bases in the middle. Per germline, CDR1 KGHDR and CDR2 SFDVKD. The CDR3 sequence is CATSDLHSYEQYF. Here the CDR3 DNA reads TGTGCCACCAGTGATTTGCACAGCTACGAGCAGTACTTC.

V and J are TRBV12-3 or TRBV12-4 and TRBJ2-7; D is possibly TRBD2 (5 bases). V lost 8 bases to trimming and J lost 3 bases, with 11 bases between them. The CDR3 extends over 12 amino acids. The DNA of the CDR3 is TGTGCCAGCCTGGGCGAGGGCTACGAGCAGTACTTC. Amino acid sequence: CASLGEGYEQYF.

The chain joins TRBV11-1 to TRBJ1-1; D unclear. The germline CDR1 and CDR2 sequences are SGHAT and FQDESV (reference sequence). V shed 7 bases and J shed 1 base, with 19 bases lying between them. This CDR3 comprises 16 residues. The CDR3 bases are TGTGCCAGCACCTATTCAGGACTACAAACGAACACTGAAGCTTTCTTT. The encoded protein is CASTYSGLQTNTEAFF.

This chain uses TRBV5-1 with TRBJ1-6, with a weak D call TRBD1 (6 bases). Germline V gene sequence: CDR1 SGHRS, CDR2 YFSETQ. This CDR3 is 16 amino acids long. V was shortened by 1 base and J by 7 bases, with 15 bases between the two germline ends. CDR3 region: CASSLNTYRENSPLHF. In nucleotides, the CDR3 is TGCGCCAGCAGCTTGAACACCTACAGGGAAAATTCACCCCTCCACTTT. Filled out from reference TRBV5-1 and TRBJ1-6, the complete variable domain reads KAGVTQTPRYLIKTRGQQVTLSCSPISGHRSVSWYQQTPGQGLQFLFEYFSETQRNKGNFPGRFSGRQFSNSRSEMNVSTLELGDSALYLCASSLNTYRENSPLHFGNGTRLTVT.

As to this clone: One junction end disagrees with the germline gene, perhaps due to a read error. The chain links TRBV29-1 to TRBJ2-1; TRBD1 agrees at 7 bases. The CDR3 consists of 14 residues. Germline V lookup: CDR1 SQVTM, CDR2 ANQGSEA. CDR3 sequence: CSVDWSRGYSEQFF. DNA for the CDR3: TGCAGCGTTGATTGGTCCAGGGGGTACAGTGAGCAGTTCTTC.

J is TRBJ2-5 and V is TRBV30; 12 positions agree with TRBD2. V shed 2 bases, J shed 4 bases, and the junction held 14 bases outside the gene matches. The CDR3 has 18 amino acids. Germline V lookup: CDR1 GTSNPN, CDR2 SVGIG (reference sequence). In DNA form, the CDR3 reads TGTGCCTGGAGTTCCGTGGGGCTAGCGGGAGGGCCCAGAGAGACCCAGTACTTC. Its translation is CAWSSVGLAGGPRETQYF.

The chain employs TRBV2 and TRBJ1-4, with a possible D match to TRBD1 (5 bases). The CDR3 is made up of 14 amino acids. V lost 2 bases, J lost 6 bases, and 10 bases lay in between. CDR1 is SNHLY and CDR2 is FYNNEI in the germline V gene. The CDR3 DNA sequence: TGTGCCAGCAGTGAACTCCAGGGATATGAAAAACTGTTTTTT. Encoded protein: CASSELQGYEKLFF.

This clone was counted a single time. The same CDR3 is also encoded by other DNA sequences in this sample. The chain has TRBV7-3 and TRBJ1-1; weak D call: TRBD1 (5 bases). The CDR3 covers 13 residues. The germline V and J ends were trimmed by 5 bases and 1 base, with 8 bases remaining between them. Germline CDR1 reads SGHTA; CDR2 reads FQGTGA. CDR3 region: CASSPGGNTEAFF. CDR3 sequence (DNA): TGTGCCAGCAGCCCGGGGGGGAACACTGAAGCTTTCTTT.

The gene calls are TRBV27 and TRBJ1-5; D is perhaps TRBD1 (6 bases). The V end lost 1 base, the J end lost 4 bases, and 14 bases lay between the germline ends. The germline V gene has CDR1 MNHEY and CDR2 SMNVEV (reference sequence). The CDR3 loop spans 16 amino acids. The CDR3 loop reads CASSLYGGARNQPQHF. CDR3 DNA: TGTGCCAGCAGTTTATATGGGGGCGCGAGGAATCAGCCCCAGCATTTT.

The chain joins TRBV6-5 to TRBJ1-5; no definite D call. Trimming left V 5 bases short and J 5 bases short, with 10 bases between. Germline V CDR1 and CDR2: MNHEY, SVGAGI. The CDR3 consists of 13 residues. The CDR3 bases are TGTGCCAGCAGTCCGAGCTTAGATCAGCCCCAGCATTTT. Amino acid sequence: CASSPSLDQPQHF.

The chain couples TRBV24-1 to TRBJ2-1; 15 bases are a match to TRBD2. V gave up 9 bases and J gave up 9 bases; unmatched junction bases: 8. This CDR3 is built from 15 residues. Germline CDR1 and CDR2: KGHDR and SFDVKD. CDR3 bases: TGTGCCACCGCTTGGGGACTAGCGGGGGGTGGTGAGCAGTTCTTC. Protein product: CATAWGLAGGGEQFF.

The chain recombines TRBV4-1 with TRBJ2-5; 8 positions match TRBD2. Germline assignment: CDR1 MGHRA and CDR2 YSYEKL. This CDR3 is built from 14 residues. Trimming removed 4 bases from V and 3 bases from J; junction bases left unmatched: 4. CDR3 in amino acids: CASSPKTSEETQYF. The CDR3 DNA reads TGCGCCAGCAGCCCGAAGACTAGCGAAGAGACCCAGTACTTC.

The genes are TRBV28 and TRBJ1-2; D is perhaps TRBD1 (5 bases). This CDR3 has 15 amino acids. Trimming left V 3 bases short and J 4 bases short, with 15 bases between. CDR1 and CDR2 from the germline V gene are MDHEN and SYDVKM. The CDR3 sequence: CASSLRGTLFYGYTF. CDR3 sequence (DNA): TGTGCCAGCAGTTTGCGGGGGACCCTCTTCTATGGCTACACCTTC.

The chain is built from TRBV29-1 and TRBJ2-7, with TRBD2 as a possible D gene (6 bases). The germline V gene has CDR1 SQVTM and CDR2 ANQGSEA. The CDR3 loop spans 12 amino acids. Trimming left V 7 bases short and J 1 base short, with 11 bases between. For the CDR3, the DNA is TGCAGCGGGGGGGAGCATTCCTACGAGCAGTACTTC. This sequence encodes CSGGEHSYEQYF.